The 7 T cell receptor beta chains in this list originate from one sample, sequenced in a study of CXCR3-negative and CXCR3-positive naive CD8 T cells. UMI-labeled 5' RACE TRB cDNA libraries were prepared from the cells. No DNA is given; TCRdb re-called the 5' RACE reads and lists each CDR3 protein once. The sample includes some 45,000 distinct CDR3 sequences. The sequencing sample was made of naive CXCR3- CD8+ T cells from blood. Documented subset: CD45RO-CCR7+CD27+CD95- naive CD8+ T cells lacking CXCR3 (TNR3-). These receptors originate from a human donor in good health. Some clones in this sample may be carry-over from other donors' samples.

The chain employs TRBV25-1 and TRBJ1-1; the TCRdb call, TRBD1, lacks DNA for checking. The CDR3 has 14 amino acids. CDR1 is MGHDK and CDR2 is SYGVNS in the germline V gene. This chain's CDR3 is CASSSGQLNTEAFF.

The chain couples TRBV6-2 or TRBV6-3 to TRBJ2-2; the D call of TRBD1 rests on TCRdb alone, since no DNA is present to check it. Germline V gene sequence: CDR1 MNHEY, CDR2 SVGEGT. This CDR3 spans 13 amino acids. CDR3: CASSTGTPWELFF.

CDR3 protein: CASSPSASHEQYF. The chain carries TRBV7-2 and TRBJ2-7. CDR1 and CDR2 (germline): SGHTA, FQGNSA. The CDR3 contains 13 residues.

The CDR3 protein is CASSLRTGSYEQYF. The chain links TRBV23-1 to TRBJ2-7; as DNA is missing, the TRBD2 call by TCRdb cannot be tested. TRBV23-1 is flagged as an ORF with uncertain function. This CDR3 has 14 amino acids.

The genes are TRBV4-1 and TRBJ2-1; no DNA is available, so the TRBD2 call from TCRdb remains unchecked. Looked up from germline, CDR1 is MGHRA and CDR2 is YSYEKL. There are 13 residues in the CDR3. CDR3 sequence reads: CASSPGPSDEQFF.

This chain links TRBV20-1 with TRBJ1-1; TCRdb indicates TRBD1, and absent DNA this call remains unverified. CDR1 DFQATT and CDR2 SNEGSKA come from the germline V gene (reference sequence). This CDR3 is built from 12 residues. The CDR3 protein is CSARDGNTEAFF.

The chain recombines TRBV11-3 with TRBJ2-1; with no DNA, the TCRdb D assignment of TRBD1 cannot be verified. The germline CDR1 and CDR2 sequences are SGHNT and YENEEA. This CDR3 comprises 14 residues. Here the CDR3 reads CASSALDSSNEQFF.